The 22 T cell receptor beta chains below all came from one sample that was sequenced in a study of a mutant IDH1 vaccine in newly diagnosed glioma. The time point here: week 11, during vaccination. Each dose of the vaccine consisted of 300 ug of mutant IDH1 20-mer peptide, with topical imiquimod. The assay was immunoSEQ multiplex PCR, and TCRdb's table has in-frame clones only and misses some. Among some 130,000 clones listed, roughly 75% were seen once. For these TCRs, the target antigens are not known. The sample consisted of PBMCs, taken from a glioma patient whose treatment included an IDH1 peptide vaccine. The source is a man aged 35 to 55 with glioma.

The chain is built from TRBV5-4 and TRBJ2-3; no clear D. Trimming shortened V by 0 bases and J by 0 bases, and 11 bases separated the two germline ends. The CDR3 runs 16 residues. The germline V gene encodes CDR1 SGHNT and CDR2 YYREEE (reference sequence). The CDR3 DNA is TGTGCCAGCAGCTTGGCTGGCCGTAAGAGCACAGATACGCAGTATTTT. Protein product: CASSLAGRKSTDTQYF. Supplemented by reference TRBV5-4 and TRBJ2-3, the full variable domain reads ETGVTQSPTHLIKTRGQQVTLRCSSQSGHNTVSWYQQALGQGPQFIFQYYREEENGRGNFPPRFSGLQFPNYSSELNVNALELDDSALYLCASSLAGRKSTDTQYFGPGTRLTVL.

The chain couples TRBV19 to TRBJ1-6; no clear D. The CDR3 covers 16 residues. V lost 3 bases, J lost 0 bases, and 9 bases lay in between. Germline V lookup: CDR1 LNHDA, CDR2 SQIVND (reference sequence). The CDR3 DNA follows: TGTGCCAGTAGTATGTGGAGGAGCTCCTATAATTCACCCCTCCACTTT. Amino acids: CASSMWRSSYNSPLHF.

The rearrangement uses TRBV4-3 and TRBJ2-7, with 9 bases matching TRBD1. With V trimmed by 1 base and J by 3 bases, 4 bases remained unmatched. This CDR3 has 15 amino acids. Germline CDR1 and CDR2: LGHNA and YSLEER. CDR3 nucleotides: TGCGCCAGCAGCCAAGGGCGGGGACAGGGCTACGAGCAGTACTTC. Its translation is CASSQGRGQGYEQYF.

Here the CDR3 reads CASSQDIDTSRGYTF. The DNA of the CDR3 is TGCGCCAGCAGCCAAGATATTGACACGTCGAGGGGCTACACCTTC. V and J are TRBV4-1 and TRBJ1-2; D unclear. V was cut by 0 bases and J by 8 bases, with 16 bases left in between. Germline V lookup: CDR1 MGHRA, CDR2 YSYEKL. This CDR3 spans 15 amino acids.

The chain employs TRBV27 and TRBJ2-3; D not certain. This CDR3 is built from 13 residues. Trimming shortened V by 2 bases and J by 2 bases, and 5 bases separated the two germline ends. CDR1 is MNHEY, CDR2 SMNVEV, per germline (reference sequence). The CDR3 DNA reads as TGTGCCAGCAGTTTAAGGTTCACAGATACGCAGTATTTT. Translated, it gives CASSLRFTDTQYF.

This chain connects TRBV19 to TRBJ2-1; either TRBD1 or TRBD2 may supply D (5 bases each). Per the germline V gene, CDR1 is LNHDA and CDR2 is SQIVND (reference sequence). Trimming stripped 5 bases from V and 10 bases from J, with 18 bases between. The CDR3 runs 14 residues. For the CDR3, the DNA is TGTGCCAGTAGTCCGGGACGGAGTGGGGGAGAGCAGTTCTTC. As protein: CASSPGRSGGEQFF.

A few counts support this clone. The J gene is TRBJ2-7, the V gene TRBV2, with 7 bases that match TRBD1. The CDR3 sequence is 16 residues long. The J segment lost 6 bases and the V segment lost 2 bases, leaving 13 bases of the junction unmatched. Per germline, CDR1 SNHLY and CDR2 FYNNEI. CDR3 coding DNA: TGTGCCAGCAGTGAATTGTCTGGACAGGCTGCCGTCGAGCAGTACTTC. Translation gives CASSELSGQAAVEQYF.

The V call is TRBV7-6, the J call TRBJ2-1; 10 bases are shared with TRBD2. The V and J ends lost 5 bases and 11 bases, in that order; junction bases with no gene match: 21. Germline V gene data show CDR1 as SGHVS and CDR2 as FNYEAQ. The CDR3 extends over 18 amino acids. For the CDR3, the DNA is TGTGCCAGCAGCCAAGATAGCTTAAGTCTAGCGGGAGTTGACAAGCAGTTCTTC. Encoded protein: CASSQDSLSLAGVDKQFF.

The CDR3: CAWGASGRVEQFF. CDR3 coding DNA: TGTGCCTGGGGGGCTAGCGGGAGGGTTGAGCAGTTCTTC. V gene TRBV30 combines with J gene TRBJ2-1; the match to TRBD2 covers 12 bases. The germline gives CDR1 GTSNPN, CDR2 SVGIG (reference sequence). The ends lost 5 bases at V and 9 bases at J; junction bases unmatched: 5. CDR3 length equals 13 residues.

This clone was recorded at least ten times. The chain joins TRBV4-1 to TRBJ2-1, with a possible D match to TRBD2 (6 bases). The germline CDR1 and CDR2 sequences are MGHRA and YSYEKL. V was clipped by 9 bases and J by 7 bases, with 10 bases between them. The CDR3 has 11 amino acids. The CDR3 bases are TGCGCCAGTACCGGGGGAAATGAGCAGTTCTTC. Translating gives CASTGGNEQFF.

The rearrangement joins TRBV11-1 to TRBJ2-7, with D perhaps TRBD2 (7 bases). V shed 7 bases and J shed 5 bases, with 18 bases lying between them. CDR3 length equals 14 residues. The germline V gene encodes CDR1 SGHAT and CDR2 FQDESV (reference sequence). As DNA, the CDR3 is TGTGCCAGCACCCCCCGCAGGGGAGGGAACGAGCAGTACTTC. This sequence encodes CASTPRRGGNEQYF.

The chain joins TRBV5-4 to TRBJ2-1, with 10 bases aligning to TRBD2. The CDR3 is 15 amino acids. Unmatched junction bases numbered 5, after V lost 4 bases and J lost 4 bases. In germline, CDR1 is SGHNT, CDR2 YYREEE (reference sequence). The CDR3 coding sequence is TGTGCCAGCAGCCTAGCGGGGGTAAGATACAATGAGCAGTTCTTC. Its translation is CASSLAGVRYNEQFF.

J is TRBJ1-3 and V is TRBV7-6; D remains unclear. Germline V lookup: CDR1 SGHVS, CDR2 FNYEAQ. This CDR3 has 16 residues. V shed 1 base and J shed 3 bases, with 13 bases lying between them. The CDR3 DNA reads as TGTGCCAGCAGCTTAGACCCGGTCGGCGTTGGAAACACCATATATTTT. Translated, it gives CASSLDPVGVGNTIYF.

This clone was seen many times. The rearrangement links TRBV30 to TRBJ1-5; D unclear. CDR1 is GTSNPN and CDR2 is SVGIG in the germline V gene (reference sequence). V was clipped by 2 bases and J by 10 bases, with 12 bases between them. The CDR3 has 12 residues. In nucleotides, the CDR3 is TGTGCCTGGAGTAAGCCCCAGCAACCCCAGCATTTT. Its protein product is CAWSKPQQPQHF.

This chain links TRBV25-1 with TRBJ2-1; 8 bases fit TRBD2. Germline lookup yields CDR1 MGHDK and CDR2 SYGVNS. V was pared by 1 base and J by 6 bases, with 5 bases of the junction left unmatched. The CDR3 consists of 15 residues. CDR3 amino acids: CASSEFRGGVNEQFF. Written as DNA, the CDR3 is TGTGCCAGCAGTGAATTTCGGGGGGGCGTCAATGAGCAGTTCTTC.

CDR3 sequence reads: CASSLMTGAYEQYF. The CDR3 DNA is TGTGCCAGCAGCTTGATGACAGGGGCCTACGAGCAGTACTTC. The chain employs TRBV7-2 and TRBJ2-7, with TRBD1 identical over 8 bases. The CDR3 is made up of 14 amino acids. Germline V gene data show CDR1 as SGHTA and CDR2 as FQGNSA. V shed 3 bases, J shed 2 bases, and the junction held 3 bases outside the gene matches.

The chain carries TRBV6-6 and TRBJ2-7, with D perhaps TRBD2 (5 bases). The germline V gene has CDR1 MNHNY and CDR2 SVGAGI (reference sequence). The V end was cut by 0 bases, the J end by 10 bases, with 10 bases between. CDR3 length: 12 residues. The CDR3 nucleotides are TGTGCCAGCAGTTACTCGCTGCGGGTCCAGTACTTC. This translates into CASSYSLRVQYF.

This rearrangement joins TRBV27 to TRBJ2-2; no clear D. This CDR3 spans 15 amino acids. The V end lost 1 base, the J end lost 0 bases, and 6 bases lay between the germline ends. Germline values: CDR1 MNHEY, CDR2 SMNVEV (reference sequence). CDR3 residues: CASSLWPTNTGELFF. The CDR3 region has the DNA TGTGCCAGCAGTTTATGGCCTACGAACACCGGGGAGCTGTTTTTT.

This clone was found a few times. The rearrangement joins TRBV10-1 to TRBJ1-2; no clear D. Trimming left V 8 bases short and J 8 bases short, with 9 bases between. The CDR3 is made up of 10 amino acids. Germline assignment: CDR1 WNHNN and CDR2 SYGVQD (reference sequence). The CDR3 spells CASPVTGYTF. The CDR3 region has the DNA TGCGCCAGCCCGGTAACGGGCTACACCTTC.

The chain carries TRBV7-2 and TRBJ1-1, with no clear D. V gave up 5 bases and J gave up 4 bases, with 11 bases separating them. Per germline, CDR1 SGHTA and CDR2 FQGNSA. The CDR3 is made up of 13 amino acids. The CDR3 region is CASSRPGGTEAFF. As DNA, the CDR3 is TGTGCCAGCAGCCGGCCCGGTGGCACTGAAGCTTTCTTT.

This clone is a singleton in its sample. This rearrangement joins TRBV6-5 to TRBJ2-7, with D possibly matching TRBD2 (6 bases). The CDR3 is 13 residues long. V was cut by 6 bases and J by 0 bases, with 9 bases left in between. In germline, CDR1 is MNHEY, CDR2 SVGAGI. CDR3 residues: CASRNGGSYEQYF. The DNA of the CDR3 is TGTGCCAGCAGAAACGGGGGCTCCTACGAGCAGTACTTC.

This clone was counted only a few times. The V gene is TRBV19, the J gene TRBJ2-7; TRBD1 matches 8 bases. With V trimmed by 10 bases and J by 3 bases, 5 bases remained unmatched. This CDR3 spans 12 amino acids. From germline, CDR1 is LNHDA and CDR2 SQIVND (reference sequence). CDR3 residues: CATRDRYYEQYF. The CDR3 DNA reads TGTGCCACCCGGGACAGGTACTACGAGCAGTACTTC.